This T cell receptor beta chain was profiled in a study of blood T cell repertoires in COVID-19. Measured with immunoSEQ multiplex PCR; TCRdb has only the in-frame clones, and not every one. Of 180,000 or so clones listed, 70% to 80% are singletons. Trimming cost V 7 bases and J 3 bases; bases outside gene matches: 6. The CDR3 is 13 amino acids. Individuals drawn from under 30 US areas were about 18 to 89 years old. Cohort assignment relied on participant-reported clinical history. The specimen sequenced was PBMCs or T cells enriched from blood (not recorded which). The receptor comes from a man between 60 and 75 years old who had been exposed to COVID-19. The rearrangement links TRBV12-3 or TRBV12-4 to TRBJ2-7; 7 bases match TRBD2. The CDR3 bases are TGTGCCAGCACTCTAGGACTAGTCTACGAGCAGTACTTC. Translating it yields CASTLGLVYEQYF.